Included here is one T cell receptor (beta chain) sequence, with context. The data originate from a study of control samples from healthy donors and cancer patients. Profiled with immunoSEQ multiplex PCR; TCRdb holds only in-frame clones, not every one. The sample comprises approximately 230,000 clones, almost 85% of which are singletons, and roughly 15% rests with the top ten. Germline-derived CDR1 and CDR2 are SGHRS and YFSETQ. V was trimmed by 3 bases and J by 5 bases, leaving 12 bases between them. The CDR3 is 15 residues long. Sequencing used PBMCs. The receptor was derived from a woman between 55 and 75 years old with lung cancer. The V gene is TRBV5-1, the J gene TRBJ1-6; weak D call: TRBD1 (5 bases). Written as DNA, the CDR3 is TGCGCCAGCAGCTCCAGGGACGGGAATAATTCACCCCTCCACTTT. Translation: CASSSRDGNNSPLHF. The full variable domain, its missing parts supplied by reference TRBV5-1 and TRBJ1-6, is KAGVTQTPRYLIKTRGQQVTLSCSPISGHRSVSWYQQTPGQGLQFLFEYFSETQRNKGNFPGRFSGRQFSNSRSEMNVSTLELGDSALYLCASSSRDGNNSPLHFGNGTRLTVT.